This T cell receptor (beta chain) is drawn from a study of cytomegalovirus exposure and HLA in healthy donors. V was pared by 4 bases and J by 6 bases, with 10 bases between. This CDR3 contains 13 residues. Germline CDR1 and CDR2: MNHNY and SVGAGI (reference sequence). It was with 60 Vbeta and 13 Jbeta primers that the PCR ran. Only in-frame clones appear in the TCRdb table, and some are missing; sequencing was by immunoSEQ multiplex PCR. The sample includes fewer than 200,000 clones, around 76% seen only once; the top ten take roughly 1.9%. V usage is TRBV6-6 and J usage is TRBJ1-5; a possible D gene is TRBD1 (5 bases). Source material: PBMCs. The clonotype originates from a female donor in good health and CMV-seronegative. CDR3 nucleotide sequence: TGTGCCAGCAGTTCGACAGCCAGTCAGCCCCAGCATTTT. It specifies CASSSTASQPQHF.